This T cell receptor beta chain stems from a study of blood T cell repertoires in COVID-19. Study-level background: Acute and convalescent COVID-19 samples came from the United States, Italy and Spain. T cells, B-cell-depleted T cells, or PBMCs provided the cDNA or gDNA that served as material.

As handled by the study authors: The assay estimated nucleated cells by amplifying reference gene primers. Here immunoSEQ multiplex PCR was the method, and the copy in TCRdb shows in-frame clones only, minus some. V, J and clone size are taken as reported in that table, and D and trimming were inferred from the DNA itself. The table lists some 96,000 clones, approximately 89% of them singletons. This clone was recorded once. Germline V gene lookup returns CDR1 LNHDA and CDR2 SQIVND (reference sequence). The CDR3 is made up of 13 amino acids. J lost 5 bases, V lost 4 bases, and 4 bases had no gene match.

V usage is TRBV19 and J usage is TRBJ2-5; 7 nucleotides line up with TRBD1. This clonotype was obtained from a man aged 50-60 years with active COVID-19. Sequencing was done on a sample of peripheral blood. Written as DNA, the CDR3 is TGTGCCAGTAGTACAGGGGGTTGGGAGACCCAGTACTTC. Its translation is CASSTGGWETQYF. The full variable domain, rest sourced from reference TRBV19 and TRBJ2-5, is DGGITQSPKYLFRKEGQNVTLSCEQNLNHDAMYWYRQDPGQGLRLIYYSQIVNDFQKGDIAEGYSVSREKKESFPLTVTSAQKNPTAFYLCASSTGGWETQYFGPGTRLLVL.